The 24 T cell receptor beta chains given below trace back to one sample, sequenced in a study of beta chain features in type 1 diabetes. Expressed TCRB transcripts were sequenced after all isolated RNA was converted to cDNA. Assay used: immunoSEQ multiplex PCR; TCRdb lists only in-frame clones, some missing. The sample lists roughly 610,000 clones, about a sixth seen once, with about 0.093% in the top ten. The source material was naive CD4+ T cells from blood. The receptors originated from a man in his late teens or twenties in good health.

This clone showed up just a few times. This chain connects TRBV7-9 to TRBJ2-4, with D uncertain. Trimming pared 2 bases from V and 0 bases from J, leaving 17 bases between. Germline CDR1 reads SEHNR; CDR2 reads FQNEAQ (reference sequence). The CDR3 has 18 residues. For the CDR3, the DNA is TGTGCCAGCAGCTTAACCGCGAGTATAGGGCTAGCCAAAAACATTCAGTACTTC. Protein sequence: CASSLTASIGLAKNIQYF.

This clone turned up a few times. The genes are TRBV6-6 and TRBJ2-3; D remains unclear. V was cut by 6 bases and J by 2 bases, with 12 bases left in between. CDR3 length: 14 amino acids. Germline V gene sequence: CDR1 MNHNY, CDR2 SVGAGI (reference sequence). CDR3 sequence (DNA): TGTGCCAGCAGGTCCAGCATTCTCACAGATACGCAGTATTTT. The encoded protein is CASRSSILTDTQYF.

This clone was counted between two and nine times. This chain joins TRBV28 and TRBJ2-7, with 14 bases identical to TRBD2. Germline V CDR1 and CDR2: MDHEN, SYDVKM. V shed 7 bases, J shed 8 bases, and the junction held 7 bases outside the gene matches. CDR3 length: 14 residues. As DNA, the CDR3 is TGTGCCAGCACCGCGGGGACTAGCGGGAGCAAGCAGTACTTC. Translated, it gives CASTAGTSGSKQYF.

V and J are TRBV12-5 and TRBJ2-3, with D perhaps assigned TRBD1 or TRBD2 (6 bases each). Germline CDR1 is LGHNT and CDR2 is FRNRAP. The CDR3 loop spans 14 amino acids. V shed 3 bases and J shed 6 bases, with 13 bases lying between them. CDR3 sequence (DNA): TGTGCTAGTGGTTTATCGGGGGCTGGGGATACGCAGTATTTT. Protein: CASGLSGAGDTQYF.

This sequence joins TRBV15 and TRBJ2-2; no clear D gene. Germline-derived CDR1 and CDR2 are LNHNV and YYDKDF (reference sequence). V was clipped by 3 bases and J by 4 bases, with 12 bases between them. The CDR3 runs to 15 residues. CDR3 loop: CATSRGSVGTGELFF. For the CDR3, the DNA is TGTGCCACCAGCAGGGGGTCCGTCGGCACCGGGGAGCTGTTTTTT.

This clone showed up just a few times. In nucleotides, the CDR3 is TGCGCCAGCAGCCAAGGGGACGCTGGCAATCAGCCCCAGCATTTT. Amino acid sequence: CASSQGDAGNQPQHF. V gene TRBV4-1 combines with J gene TRBJ1-5; tentative D call: TRBD1 (5 bases). Per germline, CDR1 MGHRA and CDR2 YSYEKL. V lost 1 base and J 2 bases, leaving 9 bases between the germline ends. The CDR3 is 15 residues long.

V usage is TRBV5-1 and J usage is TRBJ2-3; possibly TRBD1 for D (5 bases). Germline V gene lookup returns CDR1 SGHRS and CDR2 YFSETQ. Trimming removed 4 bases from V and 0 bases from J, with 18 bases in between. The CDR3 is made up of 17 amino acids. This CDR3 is CASSLLRSRQSTDTQYF. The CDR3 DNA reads TGCGCCAGCAGCCTACTTCGGTCGCGACAGAGCACAGATACGCAGTATTTT.

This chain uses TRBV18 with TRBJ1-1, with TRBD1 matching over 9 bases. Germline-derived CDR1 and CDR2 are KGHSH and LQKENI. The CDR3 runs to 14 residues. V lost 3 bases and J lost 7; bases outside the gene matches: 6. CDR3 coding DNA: TGTGCCAGCTCACCGTCCCGGGACAGGGTTGAAGCTTTCTTT. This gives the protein CASSPSRDRVEAFF.

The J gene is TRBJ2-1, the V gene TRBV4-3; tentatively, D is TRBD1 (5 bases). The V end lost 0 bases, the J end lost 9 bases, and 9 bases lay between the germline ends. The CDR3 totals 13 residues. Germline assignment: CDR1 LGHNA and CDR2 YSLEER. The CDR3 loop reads CASSQDRVGEQFF. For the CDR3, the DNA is TGCGCCAGCAGCCAAGACAGGGTCGGTGAGCAGTTCTTC.

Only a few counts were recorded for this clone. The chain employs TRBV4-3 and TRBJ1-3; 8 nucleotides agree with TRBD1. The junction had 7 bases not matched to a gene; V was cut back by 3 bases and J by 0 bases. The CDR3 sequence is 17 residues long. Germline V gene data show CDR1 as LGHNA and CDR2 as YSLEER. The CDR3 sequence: CASSHLGTGTSGNTIYF. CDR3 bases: TGCGCCAGCAGCCACCTGGGGACAGGAACCTCTGGAAACACCATATATTTT.

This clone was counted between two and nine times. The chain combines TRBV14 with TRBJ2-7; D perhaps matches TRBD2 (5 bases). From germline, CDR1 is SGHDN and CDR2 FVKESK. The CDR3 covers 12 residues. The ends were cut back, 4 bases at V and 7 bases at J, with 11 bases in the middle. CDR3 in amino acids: CASSRGPGEQYF. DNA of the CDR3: TGTGCCAGCAGCCGTGGGCCGGGAGAGCAGTACTTC.

The DNA of the CDR3 is TGTGCCATCGGGCAGCCCAATCAGCCCCAGCATTTT. Protein product: CAIGQPNQPQHF. V usage is TRBV10-3 and J usage is TRBJ1-5; no clear D gene. The CDR3 extends over 12 amino acids. Germline CDR1 and CDR2: ENHRY and SYGVKD. With 8 bases removed from V and 3 bases from J, the gap between germline ends came to 8 bases.

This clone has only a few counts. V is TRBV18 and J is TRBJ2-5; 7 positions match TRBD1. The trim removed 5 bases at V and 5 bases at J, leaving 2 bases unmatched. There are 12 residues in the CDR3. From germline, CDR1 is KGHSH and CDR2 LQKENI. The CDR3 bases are TGTGCCAGCTCAACAGGGGTGGAGACCCAGTACTTC. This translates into CASSTGVETQYF.

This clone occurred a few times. Here the CDR3 reads CASSIFRGSNQPQHF. The CDR3, as DNA: TGTGCCAGTAGTATATTCAGGGGAAGCAATCAGCCCCAGCATTTT. The chain recombines TRBV19 with TRBJ1-5; weak D call: TRBD1 (6 bases). CDR3 length: 15 residues. From germline, CDR1 is LNHDA and CDR2 SQIVND (reference sequence). With 2 bases removed from V and 1 base from J, the gap between germline ends came to 9 bases.

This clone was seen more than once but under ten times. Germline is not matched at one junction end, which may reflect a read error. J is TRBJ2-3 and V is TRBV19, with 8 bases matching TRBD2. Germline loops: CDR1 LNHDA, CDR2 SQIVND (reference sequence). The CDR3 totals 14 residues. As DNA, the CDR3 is TGTGCCAGTAGGATAGCGGGGAGGGCAGATACGCAGTATTTT. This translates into CASRIAGRADTQYF.

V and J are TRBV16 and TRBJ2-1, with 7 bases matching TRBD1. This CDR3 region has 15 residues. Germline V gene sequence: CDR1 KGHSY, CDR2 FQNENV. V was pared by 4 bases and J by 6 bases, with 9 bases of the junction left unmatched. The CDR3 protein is CASSLRQGFFNEQFF. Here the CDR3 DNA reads TGTGCCAGCAGCCTTCGACAGGGTTTCTTCAATGAGCAGTTCTTC.

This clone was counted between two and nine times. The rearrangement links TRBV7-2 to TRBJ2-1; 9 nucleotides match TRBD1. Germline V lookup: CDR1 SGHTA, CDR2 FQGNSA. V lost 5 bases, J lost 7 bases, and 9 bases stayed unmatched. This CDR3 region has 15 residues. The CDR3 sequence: CASSPGTGRTNEQFF. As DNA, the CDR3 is TGTGCCAGCAGCCCTGGGACAGGGAGAACGAATGAGCAGTTCTTC. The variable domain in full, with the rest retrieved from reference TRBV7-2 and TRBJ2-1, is GAGVSQSPSNKVTEKGKDVELRCDPISGHTALYWYRQSLGQGLEFLIYFQGNSAPDKSGLPSDRFSAERTGGSVSTLTIQRTQQEDSAVYLCASSPGTGRTNEQFFGPGTRLTVL.

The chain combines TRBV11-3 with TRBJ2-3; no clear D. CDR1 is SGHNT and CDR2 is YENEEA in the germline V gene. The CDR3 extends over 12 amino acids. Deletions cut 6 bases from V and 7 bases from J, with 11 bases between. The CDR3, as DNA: TGTGCCAGCAGTCCGGCCGGTAATACGCAGTATTTT. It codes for CASSPAGNTQYF. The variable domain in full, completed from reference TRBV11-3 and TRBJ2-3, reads EAGVVQSPRYKIIEKKQPVAFWCNPISGHNTLYWYLQNLGQGPELLIRYENEEAVDDSQLPKDRFSAERLKGVDSTLKIQPAELGDSAVYLCASSPAGNTQYFGPGTRLTVL.

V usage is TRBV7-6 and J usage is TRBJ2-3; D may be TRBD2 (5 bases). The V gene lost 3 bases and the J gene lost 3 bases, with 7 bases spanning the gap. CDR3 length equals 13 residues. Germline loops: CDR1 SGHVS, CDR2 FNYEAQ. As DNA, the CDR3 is TGTGCCAGCAGCTTTACTAGGACAGATACGCAGTATTTT. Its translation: CASSFTRTDTQYF. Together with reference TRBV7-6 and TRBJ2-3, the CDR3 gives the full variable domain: GAGVSQSPRYKVTKRGQDVALRCDPISGHVSLYWYRQALGQGPEFLTYFNYEAQQDKSGLPNDRFSAERPEGSISTLTIQRTEQRDSAMYRCASSFTRTDTQYFGPGTRLTVL.

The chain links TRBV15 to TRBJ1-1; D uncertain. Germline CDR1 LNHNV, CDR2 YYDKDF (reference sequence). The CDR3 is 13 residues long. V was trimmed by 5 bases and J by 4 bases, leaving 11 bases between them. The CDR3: CATSGSLSTEAFF. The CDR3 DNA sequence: TGTGCCACCAGCGGCTCACTCAGCACTGAAGCTTTCTTT.

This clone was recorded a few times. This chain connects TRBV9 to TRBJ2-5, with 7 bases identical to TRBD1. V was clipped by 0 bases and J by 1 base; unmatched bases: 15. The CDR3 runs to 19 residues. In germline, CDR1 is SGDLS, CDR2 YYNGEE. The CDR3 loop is CASSVESETGRPIQETQYF. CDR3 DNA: TGTGCCAGCAGCGTAGAATCCGAGACAGGGCGGCCAATCCAAGAGACCCAGTACTTC.

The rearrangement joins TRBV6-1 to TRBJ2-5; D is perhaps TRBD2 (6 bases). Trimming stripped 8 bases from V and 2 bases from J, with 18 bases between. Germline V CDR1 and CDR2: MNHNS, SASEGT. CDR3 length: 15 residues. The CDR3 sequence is CASLGGKVGQETQYF. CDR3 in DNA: TGTGCCAGCTTAGGCGGGAAGGTGGGTCAAGAGACCCAGTACTTC.

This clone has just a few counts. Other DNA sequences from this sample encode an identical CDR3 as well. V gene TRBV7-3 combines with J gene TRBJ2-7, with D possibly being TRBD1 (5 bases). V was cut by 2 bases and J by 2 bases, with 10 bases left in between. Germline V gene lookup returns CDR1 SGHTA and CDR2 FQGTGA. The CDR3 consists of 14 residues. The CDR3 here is CASSLDRGPYEQYF. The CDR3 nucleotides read TGTGCCAGCAGCTTAGACAGAGGACCCTACGAGCAGTACTTC.

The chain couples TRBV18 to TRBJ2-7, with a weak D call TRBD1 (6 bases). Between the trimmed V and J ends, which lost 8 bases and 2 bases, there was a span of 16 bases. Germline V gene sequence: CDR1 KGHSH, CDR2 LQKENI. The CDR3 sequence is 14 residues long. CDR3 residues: CASATDRSTYEQYF. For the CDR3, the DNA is TGTGCCAGCGCGACCGACAGGTCGACCTACGAGCAGTACTTC.